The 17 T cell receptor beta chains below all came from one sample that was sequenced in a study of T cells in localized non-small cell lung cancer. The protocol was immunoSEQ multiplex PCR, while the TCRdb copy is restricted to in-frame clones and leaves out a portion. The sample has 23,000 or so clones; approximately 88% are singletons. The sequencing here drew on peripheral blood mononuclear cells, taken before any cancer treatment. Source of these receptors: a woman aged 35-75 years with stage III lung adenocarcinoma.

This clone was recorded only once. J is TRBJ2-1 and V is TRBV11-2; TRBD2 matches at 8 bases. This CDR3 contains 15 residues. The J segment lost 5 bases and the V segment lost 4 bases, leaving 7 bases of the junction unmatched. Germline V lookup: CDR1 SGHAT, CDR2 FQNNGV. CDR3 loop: CASSSGTSAHNEQFF. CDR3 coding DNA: TGTGCCAGCAGCTCCGGGACTAGTGCCCACAATGAGCAGTTCTTC.

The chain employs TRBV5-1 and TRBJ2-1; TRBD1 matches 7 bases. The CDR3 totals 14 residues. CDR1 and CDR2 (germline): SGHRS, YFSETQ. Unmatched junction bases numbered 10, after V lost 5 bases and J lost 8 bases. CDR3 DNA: TGCGCCAGCAGACCCCAGACAGGGAGCGATGAGCAGTTCTTC. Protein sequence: CASRPQTGSDEQFF.

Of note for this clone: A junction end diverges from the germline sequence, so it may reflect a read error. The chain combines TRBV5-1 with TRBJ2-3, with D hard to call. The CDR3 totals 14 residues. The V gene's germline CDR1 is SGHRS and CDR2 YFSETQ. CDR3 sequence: CASSLAVLEDTRYF. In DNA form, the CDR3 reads TGCGCCAGCAGCTTGGCCGTCTTGGAAGATACGCGGTATTTT.

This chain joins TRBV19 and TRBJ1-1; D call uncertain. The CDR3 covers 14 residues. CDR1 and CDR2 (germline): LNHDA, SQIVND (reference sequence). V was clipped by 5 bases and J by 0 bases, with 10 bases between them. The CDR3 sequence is CASSVVGLNTEAFF. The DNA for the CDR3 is TGTGCCAGTAGTGTGGTAGGGCTGAACACTGAAGCTTTCTTT. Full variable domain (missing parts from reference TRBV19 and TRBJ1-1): DGGITQSPKYLFRKEGQNVTLSCEQNLNHDAMYWYRQDPGQGLRLIYYSQIVNDFQKGDIAEGYSVSREKKESFPLTVTSAQKNPTAFYLCASSVVGLNTEAFFGQGTRLTVV.

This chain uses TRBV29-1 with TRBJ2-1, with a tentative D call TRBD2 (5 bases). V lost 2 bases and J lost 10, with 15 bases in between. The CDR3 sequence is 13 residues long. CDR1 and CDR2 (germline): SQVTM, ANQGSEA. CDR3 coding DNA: TGCAGCGTTGAATCCACCGGGGTCATGGAGCAGTTCTTC. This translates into CSVESTGVMEQFF.

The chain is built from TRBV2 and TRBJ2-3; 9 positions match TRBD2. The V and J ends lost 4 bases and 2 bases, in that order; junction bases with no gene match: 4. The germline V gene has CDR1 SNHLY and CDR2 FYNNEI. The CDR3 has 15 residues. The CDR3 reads CASSGVAGDTDTQYF. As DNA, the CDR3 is TGTGCCAGCAGTGGGGTAGCGGGAGACACAGATACGCAGTATTTT. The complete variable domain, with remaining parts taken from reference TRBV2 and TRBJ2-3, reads EPEVTQTPSHQVTQMGQEVILRCVPISNHLYFYWYRQILGQKVEFLVSFYNNEISEKSEIFDDQFSVERPDGSNFTLKIRSTKLEDSAMYFCASSGVAGDTDTQYFGPGTRLTVL.

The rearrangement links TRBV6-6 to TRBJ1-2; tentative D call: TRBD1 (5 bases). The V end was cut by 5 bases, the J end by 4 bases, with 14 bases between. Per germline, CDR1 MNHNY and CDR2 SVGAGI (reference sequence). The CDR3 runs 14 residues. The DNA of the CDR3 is TGTGCCAGCAGTCTCGGGGGGTACCCCTATGGCTACACCTTC. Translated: CASSLGGYPYGYTF.

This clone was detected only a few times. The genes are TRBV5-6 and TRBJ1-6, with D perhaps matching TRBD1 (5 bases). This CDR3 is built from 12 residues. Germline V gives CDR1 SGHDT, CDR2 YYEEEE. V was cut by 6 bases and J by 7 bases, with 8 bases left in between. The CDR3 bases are TGTGCCAGCACCTGGGGGAATTCACCCCTCCACTTT. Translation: CASTWGNSPLHF.

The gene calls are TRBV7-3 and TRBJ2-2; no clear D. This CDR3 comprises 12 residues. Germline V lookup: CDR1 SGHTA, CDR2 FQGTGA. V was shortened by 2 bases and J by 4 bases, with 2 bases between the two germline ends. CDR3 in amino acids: CASSLATGELFF. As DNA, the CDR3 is TGTGCCAGCAGCTTAGCCACCGGGGAGCTGTTTTTT.

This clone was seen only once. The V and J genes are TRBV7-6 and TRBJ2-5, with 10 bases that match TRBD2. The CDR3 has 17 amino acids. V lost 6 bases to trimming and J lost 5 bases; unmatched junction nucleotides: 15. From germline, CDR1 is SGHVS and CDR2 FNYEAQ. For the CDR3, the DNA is TGTGCCAGCAGTCGAAGGGGGAGCGGGAGGGCCCTGGAGACCCAGTACTTC. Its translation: CASSRRGSGRALETQYF.

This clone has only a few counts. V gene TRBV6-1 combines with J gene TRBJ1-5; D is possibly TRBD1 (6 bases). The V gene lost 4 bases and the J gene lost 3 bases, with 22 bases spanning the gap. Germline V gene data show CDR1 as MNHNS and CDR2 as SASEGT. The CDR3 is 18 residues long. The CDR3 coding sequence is TGTGCCAGCAGTGTGCTCTTAGTCGGGGGGGGCCACAATCAGCCCCAGCATTTT. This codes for CASSVLLVGGGHNQPQHF.

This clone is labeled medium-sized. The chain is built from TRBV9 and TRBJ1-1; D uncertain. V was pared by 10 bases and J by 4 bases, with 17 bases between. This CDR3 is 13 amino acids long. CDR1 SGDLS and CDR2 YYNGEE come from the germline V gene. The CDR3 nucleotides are TGTGCCGTCCCGGGGAGGGTGGGCACTGAAGCTTTCTTT. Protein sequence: CAVPGRVGTEAFF. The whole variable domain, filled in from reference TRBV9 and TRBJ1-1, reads DSGVTQTPKHLITATGQRVTLRCSPRSGDLSVYWYQQSLDQGLQFLIQYYNGEERAKGNILERFSAQQFPDLHSELNLSSLELGDSALYFCAVPGRVGTEAFFGQGTRLTVV.

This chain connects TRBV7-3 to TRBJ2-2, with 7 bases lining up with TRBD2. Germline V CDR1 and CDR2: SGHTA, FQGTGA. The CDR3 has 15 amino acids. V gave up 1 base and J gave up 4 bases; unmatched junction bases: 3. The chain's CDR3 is CASSLRGRGTGELFF. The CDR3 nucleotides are TGTGCCAGCAGCTTAAGAGGGAGGGGCACCGGGGAGCTGTTTTTT.

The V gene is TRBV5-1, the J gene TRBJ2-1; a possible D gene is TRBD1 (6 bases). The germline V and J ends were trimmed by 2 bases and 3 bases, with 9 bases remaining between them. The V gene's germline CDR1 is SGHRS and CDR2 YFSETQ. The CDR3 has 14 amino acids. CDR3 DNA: TGCGCCAGCAGCTTCCGGGACAACTACAATGAGCAGTTCTTC. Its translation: CASSFRDNYNEQFF.

Written as DNA, the CDR3 is TGTGCCAGCACCCGTGGGGGGGGCAGGAGGGGAGGCTACACCTTC. Its translation: CASTRGGGRRGGYTF. This chain joins TRBV21-1 and TRBJ1-2. TRBV21-1 is a pseudogene. The CDR3 sequence is 15 residues long.

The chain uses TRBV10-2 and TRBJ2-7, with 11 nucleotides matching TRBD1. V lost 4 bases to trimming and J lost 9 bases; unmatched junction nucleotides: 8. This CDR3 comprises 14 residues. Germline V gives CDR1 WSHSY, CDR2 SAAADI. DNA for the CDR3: TGCGCCAGCAGTGTTGGACAGGGGGCTCTGGGGCAGTACTTC. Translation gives CASSVGQGALGQYF.

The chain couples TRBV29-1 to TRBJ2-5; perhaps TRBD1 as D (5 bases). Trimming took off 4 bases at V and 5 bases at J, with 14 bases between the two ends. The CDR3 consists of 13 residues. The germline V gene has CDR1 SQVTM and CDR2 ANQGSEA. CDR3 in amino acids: CSVGGHKGETQYF. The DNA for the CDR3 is TGCAGCGTTGGGGGTCATAAGGGGGAGACCCAGTACTTC.